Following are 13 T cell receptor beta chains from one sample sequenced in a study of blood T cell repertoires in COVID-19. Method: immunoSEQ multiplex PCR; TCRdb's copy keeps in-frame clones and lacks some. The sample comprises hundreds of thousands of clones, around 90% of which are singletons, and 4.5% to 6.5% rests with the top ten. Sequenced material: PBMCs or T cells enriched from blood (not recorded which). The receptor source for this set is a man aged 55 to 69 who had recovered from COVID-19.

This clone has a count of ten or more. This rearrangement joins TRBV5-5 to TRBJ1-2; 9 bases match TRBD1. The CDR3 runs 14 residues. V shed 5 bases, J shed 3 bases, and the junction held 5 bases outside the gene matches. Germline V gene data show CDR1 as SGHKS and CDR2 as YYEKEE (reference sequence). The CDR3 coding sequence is TGTGCCAGCAGGGATCGGACAGGGGACTATGGCTACACCTTC. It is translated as CASRDRTGDYGYTF.

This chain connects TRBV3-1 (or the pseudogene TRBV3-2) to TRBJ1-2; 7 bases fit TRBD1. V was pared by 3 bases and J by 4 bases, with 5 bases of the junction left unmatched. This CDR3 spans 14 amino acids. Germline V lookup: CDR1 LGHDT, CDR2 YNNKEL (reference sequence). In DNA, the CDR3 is TGTGCCAGCAGCCATCAGGCAGGGGGCTATGGCTACACCTTC. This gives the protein CASSHQAGGYGYTF.

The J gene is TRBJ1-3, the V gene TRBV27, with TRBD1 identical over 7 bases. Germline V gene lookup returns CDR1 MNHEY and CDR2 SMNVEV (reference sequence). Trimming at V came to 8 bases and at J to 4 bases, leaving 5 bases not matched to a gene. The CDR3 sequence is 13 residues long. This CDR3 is CASGYRGGNTIYF. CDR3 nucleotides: TGTGCCAGCGGCTACAGGGGAGGAAACACCATATATTTT.

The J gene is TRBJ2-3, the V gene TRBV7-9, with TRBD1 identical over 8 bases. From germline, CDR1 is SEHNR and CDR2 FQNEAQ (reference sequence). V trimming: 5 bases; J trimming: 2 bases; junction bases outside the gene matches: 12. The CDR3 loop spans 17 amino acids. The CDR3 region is CASSMDRVRENTDTQYF. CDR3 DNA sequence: TGTGCCAGCAGCATGGACAGGGTCAGGGAAAACACAGATACGCAGTATTTT.

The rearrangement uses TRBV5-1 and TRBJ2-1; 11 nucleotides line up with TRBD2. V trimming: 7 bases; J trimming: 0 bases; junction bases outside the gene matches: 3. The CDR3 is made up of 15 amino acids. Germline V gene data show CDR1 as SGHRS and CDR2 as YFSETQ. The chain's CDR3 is CASGTSGYSYNEQFF. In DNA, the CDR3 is TGCGCCAGCGGGACTAGCGGATACTCCTACAATGAGCAGTTCTTC.

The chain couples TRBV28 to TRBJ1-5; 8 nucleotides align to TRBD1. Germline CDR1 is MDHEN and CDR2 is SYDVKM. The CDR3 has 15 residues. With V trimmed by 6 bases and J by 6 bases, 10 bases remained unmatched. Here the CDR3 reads CASRRSQGAVQPQHF. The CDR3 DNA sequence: TGTGCCAGCAGACGGAGTCAGGGGGCTGTTCAGCCCCAGCATTTT.

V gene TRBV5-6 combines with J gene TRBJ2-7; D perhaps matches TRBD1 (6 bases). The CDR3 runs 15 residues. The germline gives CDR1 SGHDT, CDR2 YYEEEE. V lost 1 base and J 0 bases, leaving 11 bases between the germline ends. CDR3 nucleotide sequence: TGTGCCAGCAGCTTGAGGGGGAGTGCCTCCTACGAGCAGTACTTC. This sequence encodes CASSLRGSASYEQYF.

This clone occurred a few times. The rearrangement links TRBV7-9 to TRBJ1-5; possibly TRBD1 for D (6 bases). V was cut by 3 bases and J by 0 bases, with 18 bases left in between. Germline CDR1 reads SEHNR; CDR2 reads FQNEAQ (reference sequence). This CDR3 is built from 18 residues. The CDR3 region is CASSFAGVRDISNQPQHF. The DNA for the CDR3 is TGTGCCAGCAGCTTTGCGGGGGTCCGGGACATTAGCAATCAGCCCCAGCATTTT.

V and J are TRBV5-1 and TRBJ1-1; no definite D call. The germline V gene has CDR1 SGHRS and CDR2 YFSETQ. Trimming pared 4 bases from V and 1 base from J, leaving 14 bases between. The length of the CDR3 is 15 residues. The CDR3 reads CASSDPGVGNTEAFF. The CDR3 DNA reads TGCGCCAGCAGCGATCCCGGGGTCGGGAACACTGAAGCTTTCTTT.

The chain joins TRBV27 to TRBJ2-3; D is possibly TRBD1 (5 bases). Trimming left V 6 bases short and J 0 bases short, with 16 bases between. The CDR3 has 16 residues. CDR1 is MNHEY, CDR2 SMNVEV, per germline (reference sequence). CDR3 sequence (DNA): TGTGCCAGCAGCCCTCCCGAAGGGGCGAGCACAGATACGCAGTATTTT. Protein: CASSPPEGASTDTQYF.

CDR3 residues: CASSERARALTDTQYF. The CDR3 DNA follows: TGTGCCAGCAGTGAAAGGGCCAGGGCCCTCACAGATACGCAGTATTTT. The chain couples TRBV2 to TRBJ2-3; a possible D gene is TRBD1 (5 bases). Germline V lookup: CDR1 SNHLY, CDR2 FYNNEI. V shed 2 bases and J shed 2 bases, with 14 bases lying between them. The CDR3 contains 16 residues.

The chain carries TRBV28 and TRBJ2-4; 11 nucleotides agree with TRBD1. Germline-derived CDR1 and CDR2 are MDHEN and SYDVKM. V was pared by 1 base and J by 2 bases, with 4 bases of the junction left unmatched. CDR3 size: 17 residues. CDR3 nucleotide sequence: TGTGCCAGCAGTTTATATGGGACAGGGGGAACCAAAAACATTCAGTACTTC. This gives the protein CASSLYGTGGTKNIQYF.

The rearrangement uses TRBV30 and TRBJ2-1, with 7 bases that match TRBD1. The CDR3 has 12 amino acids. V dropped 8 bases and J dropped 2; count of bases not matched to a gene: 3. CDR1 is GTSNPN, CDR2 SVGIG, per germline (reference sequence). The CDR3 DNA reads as TGTGCCGGACAGGTCGCCTACAATGAGCAGTTCTTC. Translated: CAGQVAYNEQFF.